This TCR beta chain was retrieved from a study of T-cell reconstitution after alpha-beta-depleted transplantation in children. The CDR3 runs 14 residues. Germline V CDR1 and CDR2: SGHRS, YFSETQ. A remark on this clonotype: Sequence at one end of the junction differs from germline and may be a read error.

Unique molecular identifiers were built into the TCRbeta library. TCRdb analysed the PCR reads with MiXCR anew, one entry per CDR3 protein. The sample lists 600,000 to 800,000 distinct CDR3 sequences, around 13% occurring once. The V gene is TRBV5-1, the J gene TRBJ2-7, with 8 bases lining up with TRBD2. This specimen was PBMCs, taken before TCRalphabeta/CD19-depleted stem cell transplant. This clonotype originated in a girl aged 2-10 years with congenital amegakaryocytic thrombocytopenia, due to receive a stem cell transplant. The CDR3 nucleotides are TGCGCCAGCAGCGGTAGCGGGAAGCCCTACGAGCGGTACTTC. As protein: CASSGSGKPYERYF.